Following are 23 T cell receptor beta chains from one sample sequenced in a study of T cells in Graves' hyperthyroidism and ophthalmopathy. RNA transcripts were the template for amplifying TCR beta CDR3 regions. Researchers ran a first-round RT-PCR on the TCR CDR3 using the HTBI primer set. From the multiplex PCR reads, TCRdb called clonotypes with MiXCR, one entry per CDR3 protein. The sample carries around 380,000 distinct CDR3 sequences, approximately 13% recorded once. Sequencing was carried out using blood. The source of these receptors is a man aged 30 to 39 with Graves' hyperthyroidism that later progressed to Graves' ophthalmopathy.

Ten or more counts support this clonotype. The CDR3 loop is CASSYLAGLVSEAFF. The CDR3 DNA reads as TGCGCCAGCAGCTACCTTGCGGGGCTCGTTTCTGAAGCTTTCTTT. V gene TRBV5-1 combines with J gene TRBJ1-1, with a possible D match to TRBD1 (5 bases). The CDR3 has 15 amino acids. Germline assignment: CDR1 SGHRS and CDR2 YFSETQ. Trimming pared 3 bases from V and 6 bases from J, leaving 18 bases between.

The rearrangement joins TRBV29-1 to TRBJ1-2; D gene unclear. CDR1 and CDR2 from the germline V gene are SQVTM and ANQGSEA. The CDR3 totals 11 residues. Trimming pared 6 bases from V and 8 bases from J, leaving 13 bases between. The CDR3 protein is CSVASEVGYTF. DNA for the CDR3: TGCAGCGTAGCCTCCGAGGTGGGCTACACCTTC.

The gene calls are TRBV29-1 and TRBJ1-1; 7 nucleotides line up with TRBD1. CDR3 length: 13 amino acids. Looked up from germline, CDR1 is SQVTM and CDR2 is ANQGSEA. J was trimmed by 1 base and V by 7 bases; bases with no gene match: 6. The CDR3 here is CSAEDRANTEAFF. CDR3 DNA: TGCAGCGCCGAAGACAGGGCGAACACTGAAGCTTTCTTT.

As for this clonotype: A much larger clone differs by one base, so this may be a read error. This likely comes from a read error, as the CDR3 has no conserved phenylalanine or tryptophan at its end. V and J are TRBV7-2 and TRBJ2-3, with D possibly matching TRBD2 (7 bases). V was clipped by 1 base and J by 4 bases, with 12 bases between them. In germline, CDR1 is SGHTA, CDR2 FQGNSA. This CDR3 has 15 residues. The CDR3 region is CASSLEGGLADTQYS. CDR3 coding DNA: TGTGCCAGCAGCTTAGAGGGGGGGCTGGCAGATACGCAGTATTCT.

Only a few counts were recorded for this clonotype. The chain joins TRBV24-1 to TRBJ2-3; D possibly uses TRBD1 or TRBD2 (5 bases each). The germline V and J ends were trimmed by 9 bases and 2 bases, with 26 bases remaining between them. This CDR3 has 18 residues. Germline CDR1 and CDR2: KGHDR and SFDVKD. The CDR3 here is CATLPMGLALRVTDTQYF. In DNA, the CDR3 is TGTGCCACCCTGCCCATGGGGCTAGCCCTACGGGTCACAGATACGCAGTATTTT.

This clonotype appeared a few times. The chain has TRBV19 and TRBJ1-2; 7 nucleotides align to TRBD1. Germline V gene sequence: CDR1 LNHDA, CDR2 SQIVND (reference sequence). The V and J ends lost 6 bases and 5 bases, in that order; junction bases with no gene match: 9. This CDR3 spans 14 amino acids. The CDR3: CASSLTGTTYGYTF. CDR3 DNA sequence: TGTGCCAGTAGCCTGACAGGGACCACTTATGGCTACACCTTC.

This chain joins TRBV5-1 and TRBJ1-3; D unresolved. Trimming left V 0 bases short and J 2 bases short, with 12 bases between. The CDR3 is 16 residues long. From germline, CDR1 is SGHRS and CDR2 YFSETQ. CDR3 region: CASSLVGPRTGNTIYF. CDR3 DNA: TGCGCCAGCAGCTTGGTGGGCCCCAGGACTGGAAACACCATATATTTT.

At least ten counts were recorded for this clonotype. The chain links TRBV10-3 to TRBJ2-2, with 7 bases aligning to TRBD2. J lost 2 bases, V lost 6 bases, and 6 bases had no gene match. Germline loops: CDR1 ENHRY, CDR2 SYGVKD. The CDR3 runs to 15 residues. CDR3 coding DNA: TGTGCCATCAGCCAACTAGCGATTAACACCGGGGAGCTGTTTTTT. It encodes CAISQLAINTGELFF.

In this sample, this clonotype turned up many times. The V gene is TRBV7-2, the J gene TRBJ1-5, with TRBD1 matching over 8 bases. Germline CDR1 reads SGHTA; CDR2 reads FQGNSA. This CDR3 spans 14 amino acids. Trimming at V came to 1 base and at J to 6 bases, leaving 2 bases not matched to a gene. The CDR3 DNA reads as TGTGCCAGCAGCTTAGACAGGGGGGGTCAGCCCCAGCATTTT. Protein product: CASSLDRGGQPQHF.

This clonotype was recorded a few times. The chain employs TRBV7-2 and TRBJ2-6; D might be TRBD1 (7 bases). The CDR3 contains 18 residues. Trimming took off 2 bases at V and 0 bases at J, with 14 bases between the two ends. Germline lookup yields CDR1 SGHTA and CDR2 FQGNSA. The CDR3 nucleotides read TGTGCCAGCAGCTTAAACTCAGGGGGAGGCTCTGGGGCCAACGTCCTGACTTTC. Translation gives CASSLNSGGGSGANVLTF. Full variable domain (missing parts from reference TRBV7-2 and TRBJ2-6): GAGVSQSPSNKVTEKGKDVELRCDPISGHTALYWYRQSLGQGLEFLIYFQGNSAPDKSGLPSDRFSAERTGGSVSTLTIQRTQQEDSAVYLCASSLNSGGGSGANVLTFGAGSRLTVL.

Ten or more counts support this clonotype. V gene TRBV6-1 combines with J gene TRBJ2-5; TRBD2 aligns across 13 bases. Trimming removed 5 bases from V and 5 bases from J; junction bases left unmatched: 5. Germline CDR1 reads MNHNS; CDR2 reads SASEGT. This CDR3 has 15 amino acids. CDR3 DNA: TGTGCCAGCAGTTTCGGGACTAGCGGGGAGGAGACCCAGTACTTC. This sequence encodes CASSFGTSGEETQYF.

This clonotype has ten or more counts. The chain joins TRBV4-1 to TRBJ2-7; either TRBD1 or TRBD2 may supply D (5 bases each). Germline V gene sequence: CDR1 MGHRA, CDR2 YSYEKL. V lost 4 bases to trimming and J lost 3 bases, with 16 bases between them. CDR3 length: 15 residues. CDR3 amino acids: CASSPRAGTVYEQYF. The CDR3, as DNA: TGCGCCAGCAGCCCCCGGGCAGGGACCGTCTACGAGCAGTACTTC.

This clonotype was found many times. The gene calls are TRBV12-3 or TRBV12-4 and TRBJ1-2, with TRBD1 matching over 10 bases. After removal of 7 bases from V and 8 bases from J, the junction contained 19 bases not matched to a gene. The CDR3 sequence is 17 residues long. The CDR3 DNA sequence: TGTGCCAGCACTTACTCACTCGGGACAGGGGTCACTAGAGGCTACACCTTC. Translation: CASTYSLGTGVTRGYTF.

This clonotype was counted many times. The genes are TRBV12-3 or TRBV12-4 and TRBJ2-5; the D call may be TRBD1 or TRBD2 (5 bases each). Trimming left V 7 bases short and J 1 base short, with 13 bases between. This CDR3 comprises 14 residues. CDR3 residues: CASKLSGAQETQYF. As DNA, the CDR3 is TGTGCCAGCAAATTGTCCGGGGCCCAAGAGACCCAGTACTTC.

The table lists this clonotype with many counts. The rearrangement uses TRBV27 and TRBJ2-7, with 9 bases identical to TRBD2. Germline CDR1 MNHEY, CDR2 SMNVEV (reference sequence). The CDR3 runs 16 residues. Trimming took 2 bases from V and 6 from J; bases not matched to a gene: 11. DNA for the CDR3: TGTGCCAGCAGTTTAATGGGGCGGGGGGGCTCACGCGAGCAGTACTTC. Amino acid sequence: CASSLMGRGGSREQYF.

This clonotype has only a few counts. The rearrangement uses TRBV6-1 and TRBJ2-1, with unresolved D. Germline V gene lookup returns CDR1 MNHNS and CDR2 SASEGT. V lost 0 bases and J lost 8, with 5 bases in between. This CDR3 has 12 amino acids. The CDR3 DNA reads TGTGCCAGCAGTGAAGCGCGGTATGAGCAGTTCTTC. This translates into CASSEARYEQFF.

The chain combines TRBV5-1 with TRBJ1-2; D perhaps matches TRBD1 (6 bases). Trimming stripped 3 bases from V and 6 bases from J, with 15 bases between. The CDR3 is made up of 14 amino acids. Germline V CDR1 and CDR2: SGHRS, YFSETQ. The CDR3 bases are TGCGCCAGCAGCTATAACAGGGAACAGGATGGCTACACCTTC. It specifies CASSYNREQDGYTF.

Only a few counts were recorded for this clonotype. The rearrangement joins TRBV3-1 to TRBJ2-5; 8 bases align to TRBD1. CDR1 is LGHDT, CDR2 YNNKEL, per germline (reference sequence). V lost 4 bases, J lost 4 bases, and 5 bases stayed unmatched. The CDR3 has 14 residues. The CDR3 bases are TGTGCCAGCAGCCTCCGCGGGACAGGAGAGACCCAGTACTTC. Translation gives CASSLRGTGETQYF.

The J gene is TRBJ2-1, the V gene TRBV28; possible D gene TRBD2, 6 bases. The germline V and J ends were trimmed by 10 bases and 10 bases, with 11 bases remaining between them. This CDR3 contains 10 residues. The germline CDR1 and CDR2 sequences are MDHEN and SYDVKM. CDR3 sequence (DNA): TGTGCCACTGTGGAGGGCGAGCAGTTCTTC. This codes for CATVEGEQFF.

V usage is TRBV10-3 and J usage is TRBJ1-5, with D tentatively TRBD1 (6 bases). Trimming shortened V by 5 bases and J by 5 bases, and 10 bases separated the two germline ends. Germline loops: CDR1 ENHRY, CDR2 SYGVKD. This CDR3 has 13 residues. CDR3 in amino acids: CAISLDSDQPQHF. The CDR3 coding sequence is TGTGCCATCAGTCTGGACAGCGATCAGCCCCAGCATTTT.

Many counts were recorded for this clonotype. The rearrangement links TRBV6-5 to TRBJ2-2; 11 nucleotides match TRBD2. Trimming took 2 bases from V and 0 from J; bases not matched to a gene: 5. This CDR3 has 18 residues. The germline gives CDR1 MNHEY, CDR2 SVGAGI. The DNA of the CDR3 is TGTGCCAGCAGTTACCGGCTAGCGGGGGGACCGAACACCGGGGAGCTGTTTTTT. Its protein product is CASSYRLAGGPNTGELFF.

This clonotype was seen many times. The V call is TRBV7-9, the J call TRBJ2-1; 10 bases align to TRBD2. The V and J ends lost 6 bases and 4 bases, in that order; junction bases with no gene match: 3. CDR1 is SEHNR and CDR2 is FQNEAQ in the germline V gene (reference sequence). This CDR3 region has 14 residues. The CDR3 loop reads CASSLTSGYNEQFF. The CDR3 nucleotides are TGTGCCAGCAGTTTGACTAGCGGGTACAATGAGCAGTTCTTC.

This clonotype appeared a few times. The V call is TRBV9, the J call TRBJ2-6, with unresolved D. Trimming removed 0 bases at V and 0 bases at J, with 4 bases between. Germline values: CDR1 SGDLS, CDR2 YYNGEE. CDR3 length equals 15 residues. The CDR3, as DNA: TGTGCCAGCAGCGTAGGAGCCTCTGGGGCCAACGTCCTGACTTTC. Amino acid sequence: CASSVGASGANVLTF.